This note documents a single T cell receptor (beta chain) sequence. Its antigen is as yet unknown. The sequence runs out 3 residues before the end of the CDR3; the remainder is reconstructed from the germline J gene. The CDR3 has 15 residues. The V segment lost 3 bases and the J segment 10 bases; nucleotides outside the gene matches: 10. Germline V gene lookup returns CDR1 DFQATT and CDR2 SNEGSKA (reference sequence). The sample comes from a study of T cell clonality in common variable immunodeficiency. CVID subjects were some 15 female and about 29 male, aged roughly 9 to 70. Most patients and controls had Caucasian heritage. Each donor provided about 5 to 8.5 ml of heparinized whole blood. Sequencing was performed with immunoSEQ multiplex PCR; in TCRdb, only in-frame clones are kept and a portion is missing. This record lists about 30,000 clones, none seen once only, and the top ten clones contain approximately 5.4%.

Overall study findings and caveats: Reportedly, TCR beta sequences from common variable immunodeficiency showed fewer deletions and N-nucleotide insertions.

The sequenced sample consisted of peripheral blood mononuclear cells. The receptor was isolated from a human donor with common variable immunodeficiency. V and J are TRBV20-1 and TRBJ1-6; TRBD1 aligns across 9 bases. CDR3 bases read: TGCAGTGCTAGCGTCTTTACAGGGGGCAGATCACCC. Amino acids: CSASVFTGGRSP. The CDR3 as a whole reads CSASVFTGGRSPLHF.